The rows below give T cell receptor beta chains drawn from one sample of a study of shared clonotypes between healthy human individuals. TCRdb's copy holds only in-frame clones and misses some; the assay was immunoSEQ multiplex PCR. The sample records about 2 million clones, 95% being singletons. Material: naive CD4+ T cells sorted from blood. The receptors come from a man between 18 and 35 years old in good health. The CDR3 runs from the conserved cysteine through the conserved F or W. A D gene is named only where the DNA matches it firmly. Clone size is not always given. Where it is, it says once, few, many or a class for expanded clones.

cdr3_aa: CASNPGRTGELFF; cdr3_nt: TGCGCCAGCAACCCAGGGAGGACCGGGGAGCTGTTTTTT; j_call: TRBJ2-2; v_call: TRBV5-1; clone_size: once; d_call: -
cdr3_aa: CASSLSRTGNYEQYF; cdr3_nt: TGTGCCAGCAGCTTGTCCAGGACAGGGAACTACGAGCAGTACTTC; j_call: TRBJ2-7; v_call: TRBV7-9; clone_size: -; d_call: TRBD1
cdr3_aa: CAISVRGWGNEQFF; cdr3_nt: TGTGCCATCAGTGTCCGGGGGTGGGGCAATGAGCAGTTCTTC; j_call: TRBJ2-1; v_call: TRBV10-3; clone_size: -; d_call: -
cdr3_aa: CASSWAQGGSYNSPLHF; cdr3_nt: TGTGCCAGCAGCTGGGCCCAAGGGGGCTCCTATAATTCACCCCTCCACTTT; j_call: TRBJ1-6; v_call: TRBV13; clone_size: -; d_call: -
cdr3_aa: CASSNGQSNSPLHF; cdr3_nt: TGTGCCAGCAGTAACGGACAGTCTAATTCACCCCTCCACTTT; j_call: TRBJ1-6; v_call: TRBV6-5; clone_size: -; d_call: -
cdr3_aa: CAIRGGTKTYEQYF; cdr3_nt: TGTGCCATCAGGGGCGGGACAAAGACCTACGAGCAGTACTTC; j_call: TRBJ2-7; v_call: TRBV10-3; clone_size: -; d_call: -
cdr3_aa: CASSPVPGDYGYTF; cdr3_nt: TGCGCCAGCAGCCCCGTCCCGGGGGACTATGGCTACACCTTC; j_call: TRBJ1-2; v_call: TRBV5-1; clone_size: -; d_call: -
cdr3_aa: CAWSAPPGQKNNYGYTF; cdr3_nt: TGTGCCTGGAGTGCCCCTCCGGGACAGAAAAATAACTATGGCTACACCTTC; j_call: TRBJ1-2; v_call: TRBV30; clone_size: -; d_call: TRBD1
cdr3_aa: CAISVGQGSGEKLFF; cdr3_nt: TGTGCCATCAGTGTGGGACAGGGGAGCGGGGAAAAACTGTTTTTT; j_call: TRBJ1-4; v_call: TRBV10-3; clone_size: -; d_call: TRBD1
cdr3_aa: CAWNGQDGDIQYF; cdr3_nt: TGTGCCTGGAACGGGCAGGATGGTGACATTCAGTACTTC; j_call: TRBJ2-4; v_call: TRBV30; clone_size: -; d_call: -
cdr3_aa: CASSLARIAGGYEQYF; cdr3_nt: TGTGCCAGCAGCTTAGCGCGAATAGCGGGAGGGTACGAGCAGTACTTC; j_call: TRBJ2-7; v_call: TRBV7-2; clone_size: -; d_call: TRBD2
cdr3_aa: CASSFYAVSYEQYF; cdr3_nt: TGTGCCAGCAGCTTCTACGCCGTCAGCTACGAGCAGTACTTC; j_call: TRBJ2-7; v_call: TRBV13; clone_size: -; d_call: -
cdr3_aa: CASNTLAGEQYF; cdr3_nt: TGTGCCAGCAACACATTGGCCGGGGAGCAGTACTTC; j_call: TRBJ2-7; v_call: TRBV7-9; clone_size: -; d_call: -
cdr3_aa: CASSPAGTGIYEQYF; cdr3_nt: TGTGCCAGTAGTCCCGCCGGGACAGGGATCTACGAGCAGTACTTC; j_call: TRBJ2-7; v_call: TRBV19; clone_size: -; d_call: TRBD1
cdr3_aa: CASSPGPDGTDTQYF; cdr3_nt: TGCGCCAGCAGTCCAGGTCCGGACGGCACAGATACGCAGTATTTT; j_call: TRBJ2-3; v_call: TRBV5-1; clone_size: -; d_call: -
cdr3_aa: CASSADAGGYTF; cdr3_nt: TGTGCCAGCAGCGCCGATGCCGGTGGCTACACCTTC; j_call: TRBJ1-2; v_call: TRBV9; clone_size: -; d_call: -
cdr3_aa: CAISELLGTGYEQYF; cdr3_nt: TGTGCCATCAGTGAGTTGTTAGGAACTGGCTACGAGCAGTACTTC; j_call: TRBJ2-7; v_call: TRBV10-3; clone_size: -; d_call: -